The clone carrying this TCR beta chain was recorded only once. The source of the sample is a study of T cell responses to AZD1222 COVID-19 vaccine. Profiling relied on immunoSEQ multiplex PCR, and the TCRdb table lists in-frame clones only, not all of them. This sample carries roughly 120,000 clones, approximately 86% of them seen once, and the ten largest clones take roughly 13%. The clonotype originates from an adult in good health. The sequences come from peripheral blood, collected on day 0 of MenACWY control vaccination.

The CDR3 nucleotides read TGCGCCAGCACCCCGGACAGCCCAAGCGGCTACACCTTC. Amino acids: CASTPDSPSGYTF. The chain employs TRBV5-1 and TRBJ1-2, with TRBD1 as a possible D gene (6 bases). The CDR3 contains 13 residues. CDR1 is SGHRS and CDR2 is YFSETQ in the germline V gene. V was clipped by 6 bases and J by 8 bases, with 17 bases between them.